The clone carrying this T cell receptor (beta chain) was observed a handful of times. Looked up from germline, CDR1 is SGHTA and CDR2 is FQGNSA. V trimming: 0 bases; J trimming: 5 bases; junction bases outside the gene matches: 6. This CDR3 is built from 17 residues. The data were taken from a study of blood T cells in healthy people across ages. Study information: Researchers report that template switching captured about one barcoded beta molecule per two T cells.

It was with a sample-barcoded 5' primer and a J-beta primer mix that a second PCR of roughly 7 to 12 cycles was run. TCRdb re-called the 5' RACE reads through MiXCR, storing one row per CDR3 protein. This sample carries roughly 1,300,000 distinct CDR3 sequences, approximately 59% of them seen once, and the ten largest clones take over 5%. Material for sequencing was blood. The chain links TRBV7-2 to TRBJ2-7; 14 bases match TRBD2. The TCR originated in a man younger than 35 in good health. CDR3 bases: TGTGCCAGCAGCTTAGCGGGGACTAGCGGGAGTTTCGACGAGCAGTACTTC. Amino acids: CASSLAGTSGSFDEQYF.